Each of the 6 T cell receptor beta chains below was sequenced from the same sample in a study of cytomegalovirus exposure and HLA in healthy donors. PCR involved 60 Vbeta and 13 Jbeta primers. TCRdb's copy holds only in-frame clones and misses some; the assay was immunoSEQ multiplex PCR. The sample has 110,000 or so clones, about 79% seen once. Sequencing was carried out using PBMCs. Source of these receptors: a woman in her late teens or twenties in good health and CMV-seronegative.

The chain joins TRBV28 to TRBJ2-4; 7 bases are shared with TRBD1. CDR3 length: 16 residues. Looked up from germline, CDR1 is MDHEN and CDR2 is SYDVKM. Trimming took 8 bases from V and 1 from J; bases not matched to a gene: 11. The CDR3 DNA reads as TGTGCCAGCGGGACAGTGGGGCCTGGGGCCAAAAACATTCAGTACTTC. This encodes CASGTVGPGAKNIQYF.

The chain combines TRBV4-3 with TRBJ2-1, with D maybe TRBD2 (5 bases). Per the germline V gene, CDR1 is LGHNA and CDR2 is YSLEER. V gave up 0 bases and J gave up 3 bases, with 9 bases separating them. This CDR3 has 15 amino acids. The chain's CDR3 is CASSQEGRGYNEQFF. The CDR3 coding sequence is TGCGCCAGCAGCCAAGAGGGCCGGGGCTACAATGAGCAGTTCTTC.

The chain joins TRBV27 to TRBJ1-2; the D gene is possibly TRBD1 (5 bases). V dropped 2 bases and J dropped 4 bases, with 20 bases sitting between them. Germline assignment: CDR1 MNHEY and CDR2 SMNVEV (reference sequence). CDR3 size: 17 residues. The CDR3 coding sequence is TGTGCCAGCAGTTTAGCTGGGAAAGGGCGGGGGGGCTATGGCTACACCTTC. The encoded protein is CASSLAGKGRGGYGYTF.

J is TRBJ1-1 and V is TRBV5-6; D is undetermined. Looked up from germline, CDR1 is SGHDT and CDR2 is YYEEEE. The V and J ends lost 7 bases and 3 bases respectively, with 10 bases between them. The CDR3 contains 12 residues. DNA of the CDR3: TGTGCCAGCGGTTGGAGCGACACTGAAGCTTTCTTT. Its protein is CASGWSDTEAFF. The whole variable domain, remainder taken from reference TRBV5-6 and TRBJ1-1, is DAGVTQSPTHLIKTRGQQVTLRCSPKSGHDTVSWYQQALGQGPQFIFQYYEEEERQRGNFPDRFSGHQFPNYSSELNVNALLLGDSALYLCASGWSDTEAFFGQGTRLTVV.

This chain links TRBV9 with TRBJ1-4, with 10 bases fitting TRBD1. This CDR3 has 15 amino acids. Per the germline V gene, CDR1 is SGDLS and CDR2 is YYNGEE. Unmatched junction bases numbered 5, after V lost 3 bases and J lost 6 bases. CDR3 residues: CASSETGTGDEKLFF. The CDR3 nucleotides read TGTGCCAGCAGCGAGACCGGGACAGGGGATGAAAAACTGTTTTTT. Combining the CDR3 with reference TRBV9 and TRBJ1-4 gives the whole variable domain DSGVTQTPKHLITATGQRVTLRCSPRSGDLSVYWYQQSLDQGLQFLIQYYNGEERAKGNILERFSAQQFPDLHSELNLSSLELGDSALYFCASSETGTGDEKLFFGSGTQLSVL.

This chain uses TRBV19 with TRBJ2-2; the match to TRBD1 covers 8 bases. Germline loops: CDR1 LNHDA, CDR2 SQIVND (reference sequence). The CDR3 is 16 amino acids. The trim removed 5 bases at V and 0 bases at J, leaving 5 bases unmatched. CDR3 sequence reads: CASSSWTGSNTGELFF. The DNA for the CDR3 is TGTGCCAGTAGTTCCTGGACAGGGTCGAACACCGGGGAGCTGTTTTTT.